A selection of T cell receptor beta chains follows, all from one sample in a study of early T cells in non-severe SARS-CoV-2 infection. A single record per CDR3 protein comes from TCRdb applying MiXCR to the 5' RACE reads. This table holds under 65,000 distinct CDR3 sequences, around 11% found once. The sample comprised whole blood. These receptors all stem from an adult who was a healthcare worker with PCR-confirmed SARS-CoV-2 infection or an uninfected control (not recorded which). Each CDR3 is given with its conserved first and last residue.

J gene,V gene,CDR3 protein
TRBJ2-1,TRBV5-5,CASSFTGPSYNEQFF
TRBJ1-4,TRBV6-5,CASSDRGSPNEKLFF
TRBJ1-5,TRBV7-2,CASSSTQASVNQPQHF
TRBJ1-2,TRBV11-1,CASDGDNYGYTF
TRBJ2-3,TRBV7-9,CASSPRTVTDTQYF
TRBJ1-4,TRBV2,CASKGRQGQFNEKLFF
TRBJ1-2,TRBV27,CASSHTGTGSGYTF
TRBJ1-1,TRBV6-6,CASSDSLEGAFF
TRBJ2-7,TRBV18,CASSRTLAGVPLEQYF
TRBJ1-2,TRBV18,CASSENRANYGYTF
TRBJ2-3,TRBV5-5,CASSFEGEDTQYF
TRBJ2-2,TRBV19,CASSITAGGPTGELFF
TRBJ1-1,TRBV21-1,CASNLGQGETEAFF
TRBJ1-2,TRBV29-1,CSVAGRRIDGYTF
TRBJ1-1,TRBV28,CASSRSQVFF
TRBJ2-7,TRBV2,CASSVRGVGEQYF
TRBJ2-7,TRBV5-1,CASSVDAGTSGGRYEQYF
TRBJ2-3,TRBV11-2,CASSLSRLSEDTQYF
TRBJ1-1,TRBV9,CASSVSGNTEAFF
TRBJ2-4,TRBV12-3/TRBV12-4,CASSLPGSKNIQYF
TRBJ2-2,TRBV6-6,CAGQPAGGVTGELFF
TRBJ2-5,TRBV29-1,CSAGGVQETQYF
TRBJ1-2,TRBV27,CASTTGGAKGYTF
TRBJ2-7,TRBV9,CASSVHGDGGNYEQYF
TRBJ1-1,TRBV20-1,CSARGQVGAFF
TRBJ2-7,TRBV7-2,CASSFRDAPYEQYF
TRBJ1-2,TRBV24-1,CATSDLRTGNGYTF
TRBJ2-7,TRBV28,CATRTGFGEQYF
TRBJ1-5,TRBV28,CASSPRVQPQHF
TRBJ2-1,TRBV7-3,CASSRTSYNEQFF
TRBJ2-4,TRBV12-3/TRBV12-4,CASSLDRGSIAKNIQYF
TRBJ1-3,TRBV20-1,CSARAQGSSGNTIYF
TRBJ2-1,TRBV7-9,CASSLESAGWYNEQFF
TRBJ1-5,TRBV29-1,CSLPGTAGQPQHF
TRBJ2-5,TRBV7-6,CASSLVSGTQETQYF
TRBJ2-1,TRBV7-8,CASSWVGDYNEQFF
TRBJ1-1,TRBV12-5,CASGLEGGNTEAFF
TRBJ2-4,TRBV20-1,CSAEDPSWGIQYF
TRBJ1-1,TRBV15,CATSSGMNTEAFF
TRBJ2-1,TRBV11-2,CASSSARSGGYNEQFF
TRBJ2-5,TRBV6-2/TRBV6-3,CASSLRRGETQYF
TRBJ2-5,TRBV5-1,CASSLSGGMETQYF
TRBJ1-5,TRBV20-1,CSAIRQAGPQPQHF
TRBJ1-2,TRBV5-4,CASSLARGDGYTF
TRBJ2-1,TRBV7-3,CASSPTAVVSSYNEQFF
TRBJ2-7,TRBV7-9,CASSLVAGGPYEQYF
TRBJ1-2,TRBV20-1,CSAREANQGWAYGYTF
TRBJ1-5,TRBV7-9,CASSLGTGDLNQPQHF
TRBJ1-4,TRBV7-9,CASSLRDEKLFF
TRBJ2-3,TRBV5-1,CASSFESTDTQYF
TRBJ1-2,TRBV10-3,CAISESTGRGYGYTF
TRBJ2-3,TRBV2,CASSPRERGTDTQYF
TRBJ2-3,TRBV19,CASSIDGLAGEADTQYF
TRBJ2-3,TRBV19,CASSLEGNTQYF